Below, one T cell receptor (beta chain) is given with its context. Clones were sequenced by immunoSEQ multiplex PCR, and TCRdb holds only the in-frame ones, with some missing. Among around 160,000 clones listed, roughly nine tenths were seen once. The data originate from a study of T cell responses to AZD1222 COVID-19 vaccine. Second-dose intervals of approximately 4 or approximately 12 weeks were pooled. Germline CDR1 is LGHNA and CDR2 is YNFKEQ. This CDR3 contains 13 residues. Deletions cut 0 bases from V and 1 base from J, with 1 base between. This sequence joins TRBV4-2 and TRBJ1-5, with D uncertain. The specimen comprised peripheral blood, sampled 28 days after the second AZD1222 dose. The sequence derives from an adult who received the AZD1222 COVID-19 vaccine. CDR3 sequence: CASSQDSNQPQHF. CDR3 nucleotides: TGTGCCAGCAGCCAAGACAGCAATCAGCCCCAGCATTTT.